A selection of T cell receptor beta chains follows, all from one sample in a study of cytomegalovirus exposure and HLA in healthy donors. TCRdb keeps only in-frame clones here, not all; method: immunoSEQ multiplex PCR. The sample consists of around 170,000 clones, about 85% of them appearing once. Sequenced: PBMCs. These receptors all stem from a man younger than 35 in good health and CMV-seropositive. Both conserved end residues are part of each CDR3. The D gene is left open where the match is weak. Rows may omit the clone size; those that give it use once, few, many or a size class.

v_call	j_call	d_call	clone_size	cdr3_aa	cdr3_nt
TRBV30	TRBJ2-3	TRBD1	-	CACQTGQGAFTDTQYF	TGTGCCTGTCAAACGGGACAGGGGGCTTTCACAGATACGCAGTATTTT
TRBV5-1	TRBJ2-1	TRBD2	-	CASSPGLAGGISYNEQFF	TGCGCCAGCAGCCCGGGACTAGCGGGAGGGATCTCCTACAATGAGCAGTTCTTC
TRBV11-2	TRBJ2-4	-	-	CASSFLRGAKNIQYF	TGTGCCAGCAGCTTCCTTAGGGGAGCCAAAAACATTCAGTACTTC
TRBV2	TRBJ2-5	TRBD1	-	CASSFIRGMGETQYF	TGTGCCAGCAGCTTTATCAGGGGGATGGGGGAGACCCAGTACTTC
TRBV30	TRBJ2-2	TRBD1	-	CAWSPTGAGELFF	TGTGCCTGGAGCCCGACAGGGGCCGGGGAGCTGTTTTTT
TRBV7-8	TRBJ1-5	-	-	CASSLQGQPQHF	TGTGCCAGCAGCTTGCAGGGCCAGCCCCAGCATTTT
TRBV27	TRBJ1-4	-	-	CASSLRGPSTNEKLFF	TGTGCCAGCAGTCTAAGAGGGCCTTCAACTAATGAAAAACTGTTTTTT
TRBV6-6	TRBJ2-1	TRBD2	-	CASRGTRGNEQFF	TGTGCCTCTCGGGGGACTAGGGGTAATGAGCAGTTCTTC
TRBV9	TRBJ2-3	-	-	CASSVEGGGPDTQYF	TGTGCCAGCAGCGTAGAGGGGGGAGGGCCAGATACGCAGTATTTT
TRBV2	TRBJ2-2	-	-	CASSEDVSSGNTGELFF	TGTGCCAGCAGTGAAGACGTATCCAGCGGAAACACCGGGGAGCTGTTTTTT
TRBV5-1	TRBJ2-1	TRBD1	-	CASSFRQGINEQFF	TGCGCCAGCAGCTTCCGACAGGGGATAAATGAGCAGTTCTTC
TRBV5-1	TRBJ2-5	TRBD2	-	CASKDSGRPGEVQETQYF	TGCGCCAGCAAGGATAGCGGGAGGCCGGGTGAAGTACAAGAGACCCAGTACTTC
TRBV2	TRBJ1-5	-	many	CASSETGGDQPQHF	TGTGCCAGCAGTGAGACAGGTGGAGATCAGCCCCAGCATTTT
TRBV28	TRBJ1-1	-	few	CASISPYGGHTEAFF	TGTGCCAGCATCTCACCCTACGGGGGTCACACTGAAGCTTTCTTT
TRBV19	TRBJ1-2	-	few	CASSGQGNGYTF	TGTGCCAGTAGTGGGCAGGGGAATGGCTACACCTTC
TRBV30	TRBJ2-7	TRBD1	-	CAFTNRGSYEQYF	TGTGCCTTTACGAACAGGGGTTCCTACGAGCAGTACTTC
TRBV30	TRBJ2-1	TRBD2	-	CAWGGTSGNNEQFF	TGTGCCTGGGGCGGGACTAGCGGAAACAATGAGCAGTTCTTC
TRBV11-3	TRBJ1-3	-	-	CASSLDDWRGSGNTIYF	TGTGCCAGCAGCTTAGATGATTGGAGGGGCTCTGGAAACACCATATATTTT
TRBV28	TRBJ2-1	TRBD1	-	CASTTSGQGFNEQFF	TGTGCCAGCACAACCTCTGGACAGGGGTTCAATGAGCAGTTCTTC
TRBV6-1	TRBJ2-7	-	-	CASTYRAAYEQYF	TGTGCCAGCACCTACAGGGCGGCCTACGAGCAGTACTTC